The 3 T cell receptor beta chains listed next were all sequenced from one sample in a study of blood T cells in healthy people across ages. PCR was performed a second time for 7 to 11 cycles using a sample-barcoded 5' primer and a J-beta primer mix. MiXCR, applied by TCRdb to the 5' RACE reads, yields one record per CDR3 protein. The data hold over 600,000 distinct CDR3 sequences, with roughly 21% observed a single time. Sequenced input: blood. The source is a man between 65 and 85 years old in good health.

The chain carries TRBV7-2 and TRBJ2-7; the D gene could be TRBD1 or TRBD2 (5 bases each). The CDR3 sequence is 15 residues long. CDR1 and CDR2 (germline): SGHTA, FQGNSA. V lost 3 bases and J lost 4, with 16 bases in between. The CDR3 coding sequence is TGTGCCAGCAGCTTTATGGGGGAGAGAACTTACGAGCAGTACTTC. Its translation is CASSFMGERTYEQYF.

V is TRBV28 and J is TRBJ2-7; TRBD2 agrees at 9 bases. The germline gives CDR1 MDHEN, CDR2 SYDVKM. Trimming removed 2 bases from V and 7 bases from J; junction bases left unmatched: 12. The CDR3 is 16 amino acids. Here the CDR3 DNA reads TGTGCCAGCAGTTTAGGAGGAGCGGGAGGATGGGAAGAGCAGTACTTC. Amino acid sequence: CASSLGGAGGWEEQYF.

The chain employs TRBV12-3 or TRBV12-4 and TRBJ2-7; 9 positions agree with TRBD1. With V trimmed by 4 bases and J by 5 bases, 12 bases remained unmatched. The CDR3 spans 16 residues. CDR3 sequence reads: CASSSTPGQGPHEQYF. Here the CDR3 DNA reads TGTGCCAGCAGTTCCACACCGGGACAGGGCCCTCACGAGCAGTACTTC.